Listed here are 26 T cell receptor beta chains from one sample, sequenced in a study of T cell clonotyping in hematopoietic cell transplantation. Method: immunoSEQ multiplex PCR; TCRdb's copy keeps in-frame clones and lacks some. Of tens of thousands of clones listed, 96% are singletons. Time point of the sample: recipient sample about 28 days before transplant, after cytoreduction. The specimen comprised peripheral blood mononuclear cells, sampled before stem cell transplant. The receptor set was obtained from a woman aged 45-65 years with acute myeloid leukemia. Some clones in this sample may be carry-over from other donors' samples.

V and J are TRBV30 and TRBJ2-7, with 9 bases lining up with TRBD2. Germline values: CDR1 GTSNPN, CDR2 SVGIG (reference sequence). V shed 1 base and J 3 bases; nucleotides not matched to a gene: 7. The CDR3 runs to 15 residues. As DNA, the CDR3 is TGTGCCTGGAGTGGGATCGGGACTAGCTACTACGAGCAGTACTTC. Residues: CAWSGIGTSYYEQYF.

The V call is TRBV2, the J call TRBJ1-2; no clear D. V was cut by 0 bases and J by 2 bases, with 7 bases left in between. The CDR3 sequence is 14 residues long. The V gene's germline CDR1 is SNHLY and CDR2 FYNNEI. The CDR3 reads CASSEAPTNYGYTF. The CDR3, as DNA: TGTGCCAGCAGTGAAGCGCCAACAAACTATGGCTACACCTTC.

J is TRBJ1-2 and V is TRBV5-5; D gene unclear. V was pared by 0 bases and J by 0 bases, with 12 bases between. CDR3 size: 16 residues. Germline lookup yields CDR1 SGHKS and CDR2 YYEKEE (reference sequence). The CDR3 is CASSLVPRPTNYGYTF. The DNA of the CDR3 is TGTGCCAGCAGCTTGGTCCCTCGGCCTACTAACTATGGCTACACCTTC.

V usage is TRBV7-9 and J usage is TRBJ1-5, with TRBD1 identical over 11 bases. Germline V lookup: CDR1 SEHNR, CDR2 FQNEAQ (reference sequence). With V trimmed by 5 bases and J by 3 bases, 6 bases remained unmatched. This CDR3 is 16 amino acids long. CDR3 in DNA: TGTGCCAGCAGCCTAGGACAGGGGGCCTCCAATCAGCCCCAGCATTTT. Translation gives CASSLGQGASNQPQHF.

Only one count was recorded for this clone. DNA for the CDR3: TGCGCCAGCAGCCTCAGGGGGGGTACCTACGAGCAGTACTTC. Encoded protein: CASSLRGGTYEQYF. The J gene is TRBJ2-7, the V gene TRBV4-1; D tentatively fits TRBD1 or TRBD2 (7 bases each). The CDR3 consists of 14 residues. The V end was cut by 4 bases, the J end by 2 bases, with 12 bases between. The germline V gene encodes CDR1 MGHRA and CDR2 YSYEKL.

The CDR3, as DNA: TGCAGCGCCTCTGTGAACACCGGGGAGCTGTTTTTT. Its translation: CSASVNTGELFF. This chain joins TRBV29-1 and TRBJ2-2; D gene ambiguous. Germline CDR1 is SQVTM and CDR2 is ANQGSEA. This CDR3 comprises 12 residues. V lost 7 bases, J lost 1 base, and 7 bases lay in between.

Written as DNA, the CDR3 is TGTGCCAGCAGCCAAATAGCGGGAAGCACAGATACGCAGTATTTT. It codes for CASSQIAGSTDTQYF. The V call is TRBV4-2, the J call TRBJ2-3; 8 nucleotides match TRBD2. From germline, CDR1 is LGHNA and CDR2 YNFKEQ. The CDR3 is 15 amino acids. V dropped 2 bases and J dropped 0; count of bases not matched to a gene: 1.

The chain uses TRBV5-8 and TRBJ1-5; 7 positions match TRBD1. The length of the CDR3 is 15 residues. The trim removed 0 bases at V and 6 bases at J, leaving 6 bases unmatched. The germline V gene has CDR1 SGHTS and CDR2 YDEGEE. CDR3 sequence reads: CASSLGTGAFQPQHF. As DNA, the CDR3 is TGTGCCAGCAGCTTGGGAACAGGGGCATTTCAGCCCCAGCATTTT.

The V call is TRBV6-6, the J call TRBJ2-7; 7 nucleotides align to TRBD1. This CDR3 spans 14 amino acids. Germline loops: CDR1 MNHNY, CDR2 SVGAGI (reference sequence). Losses at the gene ends were 5 bases for V and 4 bases for J; bases not matched to a gene: 8. CDR3 sequence reads: CASSRQGRQYEQYF. As DNA, the CDR3 is TGTGCCAGCAGTCGACAGGGACGACAATACGAGCAGTACTTC.

The CDR3 loop reads CASRRLPDTQYF. CDR3 coding DNA: TGTGCCAGCAGAAGACTGCCAGATACGCAGTATTTT. V gene TRBV28 combines with J gene TRBJ2-3; no clear D gene. The CDR3 contains 12 residues. Trimming took off 6 bases at V and 4 bases at J, with 8 bases between the two ends. Germline values: CDR1 MDHEN, CDR2 SYDVKM.

The V gene is TRBV7-9, the J gene TRBJ2-2, with D possibly matching TRBD1 (6 bases). There are 15 residues in the CDR3. The germline V and J ends were trimmed by 5 bases and 1 base, with 11 bases remaining between them. The germline V gene has CDR1 SEHNR and CDR2 FQNEAQ (reference sequence). The CDR3 sequence: CASSQTGQNTGELFF. Here the CDR3 DNA reads TGTGCCAGCAGCCAAACGGGACAGAACACCGGGGAGCTGTTTTTT.

The chain employs TRBV7-3 and TRBJ1-3; D may be TRBD1 (6 bases). CDR1 is SGHTA, CDR2 FQGTGA, per germline. V lost 4 bases, J lost 0 bases, and 10 bases lay in between. CDR3 length: 15 residues. The CDR3 coding sequence is TGTGCCAGCAGCTCGACAGGCCTCTCTGGAAACACCATATATTTT. It codes for CASSSTGLSGNTIYF.

The chain couples TRBV27 to TRBJ2-5, with a possible D match to TRBD2 (7 bases). CDR1 and CDR2 from the germline V gene are MNHEY and SMNVEV (reference sequence). Trimming left V 7 bases short and J 3 bases short, with 18 bases between. The length of the CDR3 is 15 residues. The CDR3 loop reads CASTLRGGGEETQYF. CDR3 sequence (DNA): TGTGCCAGCACCTTAAGAGGCGGGGGCGAAGAGACCCAGTACTTC.

The chain couples TRBV2 to TRBJ2-7; D ambiguous. With 7 bases removed from V and 0 bases from J, the gap between germline ends came to 7 bases. The CDR3 is 12 amino acids. CDR1 SNHLY and CDR2 FYNNEI come from the germline V gene. CDR3 in amino acids: CASTDLSYEQYF. CDR3 sequence (DNA): TGTGCCAGCACTGACCTCTCCTACGAGCAGTACTTC.

This clone came up once. The chain has TRBV30 and TRBJ2-7, with D perhaps TRBD2 (5 bases). This CDR3 has 14 amino acids. Trimming stripped 3 bases from V and 2 bases from J, with 14 bases between. Germline assignment: CDR1 GTSNPN and CDR2 SVGIG (reference sequence). The CDR3 spells CAWRDSAHPYEQYF. The CDR3 DNA reads TGTGCCTGGAGAGATAGCGCTCACCCCTACGAGCAGTACTTC. Together with reference TRBV30 and TRBJ2-7, the CDR3 gives the full variable domain: SQTIHQWPATLVQPVGSPLSLECTVEGTSNPNLYWYRQAAGRGLQLLFYSVGIGQISSEVPQNLSASRPQDRQFILSSKKLLLSDSGFYLCAWRDSAHPYEQYFGPGTRLTVT.

The chain uses TRBV6-1 and TRBJ2-7; perhaps TRBD2 as D (6 bases). Germline lookup yields CDR1 MNHNS and CDR2 SASEGT. The CDR3 sequence is 12 residues long. Trimming removed 9 bases at V and 0 bases at J, with 9 bases between. The CDR3 bases are TGTGCCAGACCGGACTACTCCTACGAGCAGTACTTC. Its translation: CARPDYSYEQYF.

J is TRBJ1-1 and V is TRBV23-1, with D unclear. TRBV23-1 is placed among ORFs of uncertain function. V was pared by 8 bases and J by 5 bases, with 24 bases between. The CDR3 covers 16 residues. The chain's CDR3 is CASPPTGRDRFTEAFF. The CDR3 DNA reads as TGCGCCAGCCCTCCAACGGGAAGGGATCGTTTTACTGAAGCTTTCTTT.

The chain uses TRBV4-2 and TRBJ1-3; tentatively, D is TRBD1 (5 bases). V gave up 5 bases and J gave up 0 bases, with 14 bases separating them. The CDR3 length is 16 residues. The germline gives CDR1 LGHNA, CDR2 YNFKEQ. In nucleotides, the CDR3 is TGTGCCAGCAGCGGACGGGGCCGAAGCTCTGGAAACACCATATATTTT. Translation gives CASSGRGRSSGNTIYF.

The chain links TRBV10-3 to TRBJ1-6, with TRBD1 matching over 8 bases. V was clipped by 4 bases and J by 7 bases; unmatched bases: 3. CDR1 is ENHRY, CDR2 SYGVKD, per germline. The CDR3 spans 14 residues. The chain's CDR3 is CAISGQGPNSPLHF. For the CDR3, the DNA is TGTGCCATCAGTGGACAGGGGCCGAATTCACCCCTCCACTTT.

This chain uses TRBV23-1 with TRBJ2-7; D may be TRBD1 or TRBD2 (5 bases each). TRBV23-1 belongs to the ORF category, with a function that is uncertain. CDR3 length equals 17 residues. V was cut by 0 bases and J by 4 bases, with 19 bases left in between. DNA of the CDR3: TGCGCCAGCAGTCAATCGGGGCAGGACTTACAATCGTACGAGCAGTACTTC. It is translated as CASSQSGQDLQSYEQYF.

Turning to this clone: A junction boundary mismatches the germline segment, possibly from a read error. This CDR3 is CASTIAGPSHNEQFF. CDR3 coding DNA: TGTGCCAGCACCATAGCGGGACCCTCCCACAATGAGCAGTTCTTC. The chain uses TRBV2 and TRBJ2-1; 8 positions match TRBD2. CDR1 SNHLY and CDR2 FYNNEI come from the germline V gene. The CDR3 has 15 residues.

This chain uses TRBV27 with TRBJ1-2; D unclear. The CDR3 length is 14 residues. Trimming removed 0 bases at V and 2 bases at J, with 7 bases between. The germline CDR1 and CDR2 sequences are MNHEY and SMNVEV (reference sequence). CDR3 sequence reads: CASSLSGVNYGYTF. The CDR3 region has the DNA TGTGCCAGCAGTTTATCTGGGGTCAACTATGGCTACACCTTC.

This clone occurred a few times. The rearrangement uses TRBV30 and TRBJ2-5; 10 bases agree with TRBD2. Germline V CDR1 and CDR2: GTSNPN, SVGIG (reference sequence). Germline trimming cut 3 bases from V and 2 bases from J; bases unmatched to any gene: 6. The CDR3 sequence is 15 residues long. CDR3 nucleotide sequence: TGTGCCTGGAGACGTGGACTAGCGGAACAAGAGACCCAGTACTTC. It specifies CAWRRGLAEQETQYF.

V gene TRBV2 combines with J gene TRBJ2-7; D is perhaps TRBD1 (5 bases). Trimming removed 4 bases at V and 5 bases at J, with 12 bases between. The CDR3 has 13 amino acids. The germline V gene encodes CDR1 SNHLY and CDR2 FYNNEI. In DNA form, the CDR3 reads TGTGCCAGCAGTGTAGGGGTGGCGCACGAGCAGTACTTC. This encodes CASSVGVAHEQYF.

Worth noting for this clone: At one boundary the junction diverges from the germline segment, which might be a read error. V and J are TRBV2 and TRBJ1-2; D not resolved. This CDR3 region has 11 residues. Germline V gene data show CDR1 as SNHLY and CDR2 as FYNNEI. The CDR3 region has the DNA TGTGCCAGCAGTGAGGTGACTCCGGGAGCCTTC. Its protein product is CASSEVTPGAF.

This chain uses TRBV10-1 with TRBJ2-1; 9 bases are shared with TRBD2. This CDR3 region has 16 residues. CDR1 WNHNN and CDR2 SYGVQD come from the germline V gene (reference sequence). After removal of 6 bases from V and 7 bases from J, the junction contained 13 bases not matched to a gene. Here the CDR3 DNA reads TGCGCCAGCAGCCTACTGAGGGCGGGAGGGATTAATGAGCAGTTCTTC. Its protein is CASSLLRAGGINEQFF.